The 14 T cell receptor beta chains reported below all come from one sample, sequenced in a study of blood T cell repertoires in COVID-19 (dated by TCRdb to 2019 to 2021). Library method: the immunoSEQ multiplex PCR assay. The clones in this table, taken by TCRdb from immuneACCESS, are in-frame only. Not every clone is retained; where verified, under half of the shortfall comes from an unresolved V gene, and the cause of the rest is unknown. Present in this sample are under 200,000 clones, more than 70% of which were seen just once. The ten largest clones capture around 1.5% of the sample. The sequenced material came from peripheral blood. All receptors derive from a man between 18 and 35 years old with active or convalescent COVID-19.

The chain combines TRBV11-2 with TRBJ2-7; D may be TRBD2 (6 bases). Germline CDR1 is SGHAT and CDR2 is FQNNGV. The V end lost 5 bases, the J end lost 2 bases, and 19 bases lay between the germline ends. The CDR3 has 16 residues. The CDR3 DNA sequence: TGTGCCAGCAGCCCTAGTTCGGGACTCATAACCTACGAGCAGTACTTC. Encoded protein: CASSPSSGLITYEQYF.

The chain uses TRBV7-9 and TRBJ2-7; D possibly corresponds to TRBD2 (6 bases). Germline V gene lookup returns CDR1 SEHNR and CDR2 FQNEAQ (reference sequence). This CDR3 comprises 15 residues. The V end was cut by 2 bases, the J end by 0 bases, with 11 bases between. The CDR3 sequence: CASSLMAGPSYEQYF. DNA for the CDR3: TGTGCCAGCAGCTTAATGGCGGGACCCTCCTACGAGCAGTACTTC.

The V gene is TRBV19, the J gene TRBJ2-4; D gene uncertain. This CDR3 spans 15 amino acids. Germline values: CDR1 LNHDA, CDR2 SQIVND (reference sequence). The V and J ends lost 0 bases and 9 bases respectively, with 15 bases between them. Here the CDR3 DNA reads TGTGCCAGTAGTATAGATGCGAACCCCCGTCGCATTCAGTACTTC. Translating gives CASSIDANPRRIQYF. Complete variable domain (other parts from reference TRBV19 and TRBJ2-4): DGGITQSPKYLFRKEGQNVTLSCEQNLNHDAMYWYRQDPGQGLRLIYYSQIVNDFQKGDIAEGYSVSREKKESFPLTVTSAQKNPTAFYLCASSIDANPRRIQYFGAGTRLSVL.

The chain joins TRBV7-2 to TRBJ1-1; D is perhaps TRBD1 (6 bases). V was cut by 4 bases and J by 4 bases, with 22 bases left in between. Germline V gene data show CDR1 as SGHTA and CDR2 as FQGNSA. The CDR3 is 17 amino acids. The CDR3 DNA sequence: TGTGCCAGCAGCTCCACATATCTGGCAGGGGTTATCACTGAAGCTTTCTTT. This translates into CASSSTYLAGVITEAFF.

The V call is TRBV27, the J call TRBJ1-1; D is uncertain. With 6 bases removed from V and 4 bases from J, the gap between germline ends came to 12 bases. The germline V gene encodes CDR1 MNHEY and CDR2 SMNVEV (reference sequence). CDR3 length: 13 residues. For the CDR3, the DNA is TGTGCCAGCAGCCCCCGTACCGGCACTGAAGCTTTCTTT. It translates to CASSPRTGTEAFF.

This clone was seen only once. V is TRBV18 and J is TRBJ2-1; TRBD2 agrees at 9 bases. The CDR3 length is 14 residues. CDR1 KGHSH and CDR2 LQKENI come from the germline V gene. Trimming cost V 2 bases and J 6 bases; bases outside gene matches: 2. The CDR3 nucleotides read TGTGCCAGCTCACCAATAGCGGGAGCCAATGAGCAGTTCTTC. Its translation: CASSPIAGANEQFF.

The V and J genes are TRBV5-1 and TRBJ1-3; no definite D call. The V end was cut by 5 bases, the J end by 2 bases, with 11 bases between. The CDR3 spans 14 residues. Germline CDR1 and CDR2: SGHRS and YFSETQ. The CDR3 nucleotides are TGCGCCAGCAGTCCGGGTGTAGCTGGAAACACCATATATTTT. It yields the protein CASSPGVAGNTIYF.

V usage is TRBV5-1 and J usage is TRBJ2-1; 9 nucleotides align to TRBD2. CDR3 size: 15 residues. Trimming cost V 7 bases and J 5 bases; bases outside gene matches: 10. Germline CDR1 and CDR2: SGHRS and YFSETQ. Here the CDR3 reads CASSPRGRGDNEQFF. CDR3 DNA sequence: TGCGCCAGCTCCCCGCGCGGGAGGGGGGACAATGAGCAGTTCTTC.

Concerning this clone: Other DNA sequences of this sample code for an identical CDR3. The chain has TRBV29-1 and TRBJ1-2, with 10 bases matching TRBD1. With 7 bases clipped from V and 5 bases from J, the junction kept 4 bases outside the gene matches. CDR3 length: 12 amino acids. CDR1 is SQVTM and CDR2 is ANQGSEA in the germline V gene. CDR3 in amino acids: CSAADRGYGYTF. In DNA, the CDR3 is TGCAGCGCCGCGGACAGGGGGTATGGCTACACCTTC.

CDR3 loop: CASGLVGNPRGNTYNEQFF. In nucleotides, the CDR3 is TGTGCTAGTGGTTTGGTAGGCAACCCACGGGGGAACACCTACAATGAGCAGTTCTTC. The chain carries TRBV12-5 and TRBJ2-1, with D possibly being TRBD2 (6 bases). Trimming took off 0 bases at V and 2 bases at J, with 20 bases between the two ends. This CDR3 is 19 amino acids long. Per germline, CDR1 LGHNT and CDR2 FRNRAP.

This clone was recorded once. The J gene is TRBJ1-4, the V gene TRBV21-1; TRBD1 reflects the table's D call only, with no check against the DNA. TRBV21-1 constitutes a pseudogene. CDR3 length: 15 residues. In DNA, the CDR3 is TGTGCCAGCAGCAAAGTCGGGACACGGAATGAAAAACTGTTTTTT. It codes for CASSKVGTRNEKLFF.

The V and J genes are TRBV12-3 or TRBV12-4 and TRBJ2-5; D not resolved. V gave up 6 bases and J gave up 7 bases, with 15 bases separating them. The CDR3 is 13 amino acids. CDR3 in DNA: TGTGCCAGCAGCCACTCGAGCTCGTGGACCCAGTACTTC. Translating gives CASSHSSSWTQYF.

The V and J genes are TRBV7-6 and TRBJ1-1, with 9 bases identical to TRBD1. Germline assignment: CDR1 SGHVS and CDR2 FNYEAQ. This CDR3 is built from 13 residues. V dropped 4 bases and J dropped 14; count of bases not matched to a gene: 11. CDR3 protein: CASSSNSGTGTFF. The CDR3, as DNA: TGTGCCAGCAGCTCAAATTCCGGGACAGGGACCTTCTTT.

This chain links TRBV15 with TRBJ2-1; the match to TRBD2 covers 9 bases. After removal of 3 bases from V and 8 bases from J, the junction contained 8 bases not matched to a gene. This CDR3 is 15 amino acids long. Germline CDR1 is LNHNV and CDR2 is YYDKDF (reference sequence). CDR3 bases: TGTGCCACCAGCAGGCCCGGGACTAGCACCCATGAGCAGTTCTTC. Translating gives CATSRPGTSTHEQFF.